Presented here are 14 T cell receptor beta chains from one specimen sequenced in a study of cytomegalovirus exposure and HLA in healthy donors. This PCR relied on a set of 60 Vbeta primers and 13 Jbeta primers. Some clones are missing from TCRdb's copy, which holds only in-frame ones; the method was immunoSEQ multiplex PCR. The sample totals approximately 54,000 clones; its top ten clones hold around 6.5%. Specimen: PBMCs. These receptors were taken from a woman in her thirties or forties in good health and CMV-seronegative.

The CDR3 here is CASAPGNFVQFF. The CDR3 region has the DNA TGTGCCTCCGCGCCGGGTAACTTTGTTCAGTTCTTC. V gene TRBV19 combines with J gene TRBJ2-1; D is unresolved. Germline CDR1 is LNHDA and CDR2 is SQIVND (reference sequence). This CDR3 contains 12 residues. V lost 11 bases and J 13 bases, leaving 21 bases between the germline ends.

The chain employs TRBV9 and TRBJ1-3; no firm D call. V was trimmed by 0 bases and J by 0 bases, leaving 10 bases between them. This CDR3 contains 16 residues. In germline, CDR1 is SGDLS, CDR2 YYNGEE. The CDR3 DNA is TGTGCCAGCAGCGTAGAGGGAGGCCCCTCTGGAAACACCATATATTTT. Translating it yields CASSVEGGPSGNTIYF.

The chain carries TRBV27 and TRBJ2-1, with 10 bases that match TRBD2. The CDR3 is 14 residues long. J lost 4 bases, V lost 7 bases, and 4 bases had no gene match. CDR1 MNHEY and CDR2 SMNVEV come from the germline V gene (reference sequence). The chain's CDR3 is CASKLAGPYNEQFF. CDR3 DNA sequence: TGTGCCAGCAAACTAGCGGGACCGTACAATGAGCAGTTCTTC.

The V gene is TRBV10-3, the J gene TRBJ2-7; perhaps TRBD1 as D (6 bases). Looked up from germline, CDR1 is ENHRY and CDR2 is SYGVKD. The CDR3 extends over 14 amino acids. Trimming pared 6 bases from V and 6 bases from J, leaving 18 bases between. The CDR3: CAIREQGTAGEQYF. CDR3 DNA sequence: TGTGCCATCAGAGAACAGGGTACCGCTGGCGAGCAGTACTTC.

V is TRBV28 and J is TRBJ1-2; the D is unclear. Germline V gives CDR1 MDHEN, CDR2 SYDVKM. The CDR3 spans 12 residues. Trimming removed 5 bases from V and 1 base from J, with 5 bases in between. The CDR3 here is CASSPINYGYTF. Here the CDR3 DNA reads TGTGCCAGCAGTCCCATTAACTATGGCTACACCTTC.

V and J are TRBV9 and TRBJ1-2, with 8 positions matching TRBD1. CDR3 length equals 15 residues. V lost 0 bases, J lost 4 bases, and 5 bases stayed unmatched. Germline V lookup: CDR1 SGDLS, CDR2 YYNGEE. As DNA, the CDR3 is TGTGCCAGCAGCGTAGATCACAGGGGGACCTATGGCTACACCTTC. Its translation: CASSVDHRGTYGYTF.

In DNA form, the CDR3 reads TGTGCCAGAAGCAACCGGGACAGGGCTCCGTTGGGAAATTCACCCCTCCACTTT. It encodes CARSNRDRAPLGNSPLHF. This chain uses TRBV5-3 with TRBJ1-6, with 9 bases that match TRBD1. TRBV5-3 carries the ORF label, with uncertain function. The CDR3 consists of 18 residues. The trim removed 4 bases at V and 7 bases at J, leaving 15 bases unmatched.

This chain uses TRBV6-5 with TRBJ2-7, with D possibly being TRBD2 (6 bases). V lost 6 bases, J lost 7 bases, and 16 bases lay in between. CDR3 length equals 13 residues. Germline CDR1 is MNHEY and CDR2 is SVGAGI. The CDR3 sequence is CASSLTGVGEQYF. In DNA, the CDR3 is TGTGCCAGCAGCCTTACGGGGGTTGGAGAGCAGTACTTC.

This chain connects TRBV5-4 to TRBJ2-1; maybe TRBD2 (6 bases). The germline CDR1 and CDR2 sequences are SGHNT and YYREEE (reference sequence). Trimming removed 4 bases at V and 8 bases at J, with 22 bases between. The CDR3 runs to 16 residues. For the CDR3, the DNA is TGTGCCAGCAGCCACGGTGTCCGGGAGCCCGTCGATGAGCAGTTCTTC. Its protein product is CASSHGVREPVDEQFF.

V and J are TRBV27 and TRBJ2-4; 8 bases match TRBD1. The germline CDR1 and CDR2 sequences are MNHEY and SMNVEV (reference sequence). With 4 bases clipped from V and 8 bases from J, the junction kept 4 bases outside the gene matches. The CDR3 consists of 13 residues. Written as DNA, the CDR3 is TGTGCCAGCAGTTCAGGGGGCAGCCACATTCAGTACTTC. Residues: CASSSGGSHIQYF.

V is TRBV5-1 and J is TRBJ2-5; 10 bases agree with TRBD1. In germline, CDR1 is SGHRS, CDR2 YFSETQ. V was pared by 1 base and J by 1 base, with 1 base of the junction left unmatched. The CDR3 is 15 amino acids. The CDR3 nucleotides read TGCGCCAGCAGCTTGTGGACAGGGGGCCAAGAGACCCAGTACTTC. As protein: CASSLWTGGQETQYF.

This chain uses TRBV5-6 with TRBJ2-1, with TRBD1 matching 9 bases. The CDR3 has 16 amino acids. With 4 bases clipped from V and 6 bases from J, the junction kept 11 bases outside the gene matches. From germline, CDR1 is SGHDT and CDR2 YYEEEE. The CDR3 protein is CASSAAGTGKSNEQFF. In DNA form, the CDR3 reads TGTGCCAGCAGCGCCGCCGGGACAGGGAAATCCAATGAGCAGTTCTTC. Combining the CDR3 with reference TRBV5-6 and TRBJ2-1 gives the whole variable domain DAGVTQSPTHLIKTRGQQVTLRCSPKSGHDTVSWYQQALGQGPQFIFQYYEEEERQRGNFPDRFSGHQFPNYSSELNVNALLLGDSALYLCASSAAGTGKSNEQFFGPGTRLTVL.

This rearrangement joins TRBV19 to TRBJ1-5; TRBD1 matches 8 bases. Losses at the gene ends were 7 bases for V and 1 base for J; bases not matched to a gene: 12. The CDR3 has 17 amino acids. Germline V gives CDR1 LNHDA, CDR2 SQIVND (reference sequence). CDR3 in amino acids: CASKPGGLGLSNQPQHF. The CDR3 bases are TGTGCCAGTAAGCCAGGGGGCCTAGGTTTAAGCAATCAGCCCCAGCATTTT.

V and J are TRBV5-1 and TRBJ1-2, with D uncertain. This CDR3 is 13 amino acids long. Trimming cost V 4 bases and J 4 bases, with 11 bases left between them. CDR1 is SGHRS and CDR2 is YFSETQ in the germline V gene. In DNA form, the CDR3 reads TGCGCCAGCAGCCCTCCGGGAGGCTATGGCTACACCTTC. It yields the protein CASSPPGGYGYTF.